This TCR beta chain is drawn from a study of T cells in narcolepsy. Study information: Donors had narcolepsy type 1 or type 2, or were healthy controls. Study-level results: Comparing one patient's CSF and blood CD4+ clonotypes highlighted HCRT- and TRIB2-specific autoreactive clonotypes. No autoreactive T cell clone sequences appeared in some memory CD4+ repertoires. Healthy controls reportedly lacked the autoreactive clonotypes serially found in patients' blood.

The assay was immunoSEQ multiplex PCR, and TCRdb's table has in-frame clones only and misses some. The table shows tens of thousands of clones, with 92% occurring only once. About this clone: Antigen: not known.

From germline, CDR1 is MDHEN and CDR2 SYDVKM. This CDR3 is 16 amino acids long. V lost 5 bases, J lost 2 bases, and 13 bases lay in between. Sequences were obtained from CD45RA- memory CD4+ T cells from PBMCs. The source is a human donor with narcolepsy. The chain couples TRBV28 to TRBJ1-6, with D possibly being TRBD1 (5 bases). The CDR3 loop is CASSPSGVAYNSPLHF. In DNA, the CDR3 is TGTGCCAGCAGTCCCTCGGGGGTGGCCTATAATTCACCCCTCCACTTT.